This T cell receptor beta chain was profiled in a study of T cell changes during pregnancy in multiple sclerosis. This CDR3 has 13 amino acids. CDR1 SGHAT and CDR2 FQDESV come from the germline V gene (reference sequence). V was pared by 2 bases and J by 14 bases, with 13 bases between. Assay: immunoSEQ multiplex PCR; the TCRdb copy retains only in-frame clones and omits some. Found here are 58,000 or so clones, around 91% of them singletons; the top ten hold roughly 1.8%. The source was peripheral blood, collected after pregnancy. This receptor was identified in a female donor with multiple sclerosis, enrolled in a pregnancy study. The V gene is TRBV11-1, the J gene TRBJ1-6; D uncertain. The CDR3 bases are TGTGCCAGCAGCTTAAGCCGCCCTTTGGCCCTCCACTTT. This sequence encodes CASSLSRPLALHF.